The 24 T cell receptor beta chains given below trace back to one sample, sequenced in a study of response to subunit inactivated influenza vaccine (dated by TCRdb to between 2017 and 2018). Library construction relied on RT-PCR. Sequencing was performed on an Illumina HiSeq 2500. TCRdb's own reprocessing of the public reads used fastp at Q25 and MiXCR and kept productive beta chains. Under each unique CDR3 protein, matching rows form one entry showing the most common genes and DNA. This sample has roughly 650,000 distinct CDR3 sequences in its table, and about 15% of those were observed once. Around a tenth of the sample is held by the ten biggest clonotypes. Sequenced material: PBMCs from blood, taken 12 days after vaccination. The receptor set was obtained from a man aged 50-59 years who received an inactivated influenza vaccine. Donor details come from another sample of the same person, matched by shared clones.

The rearrangement joins TRBV11-2 to TRBJ2-4; D is unclear. The CDR3 runs to 14 residues. Germline V CDR1 and CDR2: SGHAT, FQNNGV. Trimming removed 7 bases from V and 0 bases from J, with 10 bases in between. CDR3 loop: CASTTSLAKNIQYF. CDR3 sequence (DNA): TGTGCCAGCACCACTTCGCTAGCCAAAAACATTCAGTACTTC.

This chain uses TRBV4-2 with TRBJ2-7, with D maybe TRBD1 (5 bases). This CDR3 region has 15 residues. V was clipped by 0 bases and J by 5 bases, with 14 bases between them. Per germline, CDR1 LGHNA and CDR2 YNFKEQ. The CDR3 DNA follows: TGTGCCAGCAGCCAAGAGGGCAGGGCCCAGGACGAGCAGTACTTC. This gives the protein CASSQEGRAQDEQYF.

This clonotype showed up just a few times. The chain joins TRBV19 to TRBJ2-5; the D is unclear. Trimming removed 4 bases from V and 7 bases from J, with 7 bases in between. The CDR3 is made up of 11 amino acids. Germline CDR1 LNHDA, CDR2 SQIVND (reference sequence). CDR3 bases: TGTGCCAGTAGTACAGAGAGGACCCAGTACTTC. As protein: CASSTERTQYF.

There are a few counts of this clonotype. The chain has TRBV4-3 and TRBJ2-2; D possibly matches TRBD1 or TRBD2 (5 bases each). The CDR3 spans 17 residues. The germline V gene encodes CDR1 LGHNA and CDR2 YSLEER. V gave up 0 bases and J gave up 5 bases, with 16 bases separating them. This CDR3 reads CASSQDPAGARTGELFF. The DNA for the CDR3 is TGCGCCAGCAGCCAAGATCCGGCCGGGGCTCGAACCGGGGAGCTGTTTTTT.

The V gene is TRBV7-9, the J gene TRBJ2-4; D remains ambiguous. Deletions cut 1 base from V and 4 bases from J, with 14 bases between. This CDR3 contains 16 residues. Looked up from germline, CDR1 is SEHNR and CDR2 is FQNEAQ (reference sequence). The CDR3, as DNA: TGTGCCAGCAGCTTAGATGATTGGGCCAGTAAAAACATTCAGTACTTC. This encodes CASSLDDWASKNIQYF.

In its sample, this clonotype was seen a few times. This chain connects TRBV11-3 to TRBJ2-1; D may be TRBD1 (6 bases). Looked up from germline, CDR1 is SGHNT and CDR2 is YENEEA. This CDR3 is 15 amino acids long. Trimming shortened V by 0 bases and J by 4 bases, and 10 bases separated the two germline ends. The CDR3 reads CASSLETTGYNEQFF. CDR3 DNA: TGTGCCAGCAGCTTAGAAACCACAGGGTACAATGAGCAGTTCTTC.

The table lists this clonotype with a few counts. The conserved phenylalanine or tryptophan normally closing the CDR3 is absent here, so this likely arose from a read error. The chain carries TRBV12-3 or TRBV12-4 and TRBJ1-1; no reliable D call. The CDR3 totals 13 residues. The V gene lost 5 bases and the J gene lost 1 base, with 8 bases spanning the gap. CDR3 bases: TGTGCCAGCAGTCCTTACAGGAACACTGAAGCTTTCTGT. Protein: CASSPYRNTEAFC.

The chain combines TRBV20-1 with TRBJ2-4; no clear D gene. The CDR3 has 14 residues. Germline values: CDR1 DFQATT, CDR2 SNEGSKA (reference sequence). The V and J ends lost 5 bases and 0 bases respectively, with 11 bases between them. Here the CDR3 reads CSAGIPTAKNIQYF. The CDR3 nucleotides are TGCAGTGCTGGAATACCAACAGCCAAAAACATTCAGTACTTC.

This clonotype was observed a few times. This rearrangement joins TRBV12-3 or TRBV12-4 to TRBJ2-7, with a tentative D call TRBD2 (7 bases). V shed 3 bases and J shed 0 bases, with 15 bases lying between them. The CDR3 has 16 residues. CDR3 amino acids: CASSLGGGLSSYEQYF. The CDR3 DNA reads as TGTGCCAGCAGTTTGGGGGGGGGCCTGAGCTCCTACGAGCAGTACTTC.

In its sample, this clonotype was seen many times. V usage is TRBV4-3 and J usage is TRBJ2-7; a weak D match, TRBD1 (6 bases). In germline, CDR1 is LGHNA, CDR2 YSLEER. With 4 bases removed from V and 1 base from J, the gap between germline ends came to 8 bases. CDR3 length equals 13 residues. The CDR3 loop reads CASSPGQSYEQYF. The CDR3 coding sequence is TGCGCCAGCAGCCCCGGACAGTCCTACGAGCAGTACTTC.

The chain combines TRBV27 with TRBJ2-7; maybe TRBD1 (5 bases). The CDR3 runs to 16 residues. Deletions cut 0 bases from V and 3 bases from J, with 15 bases between. In germline, CDR1 is MNHEY, CDR2 SMNVEV (reference sequence). DNA for the CDR3: TGTGCCAGCAGTTTATCGGCCTGGACACCCAGCTACGAGCAGTACTTC. Translated, it gives CASSLSAWTPSYEQYF.

This clonotype came up a few times. The CDR3 DNA is TGTGCCAGCAGATTCCGGGGCAGAGAAGGCTACACCTTC. Amino acids: CASRFRGREGYTF. The V gene is TRBV6-1, the J gene TRBJ1-2; weak D call: TRBD1 (5 bases). The V end lost 6 bases, the J end lost 8 bases, and 16 bases lay between the germline ends. Germline assignment: CDR1 MNHNS and CDR2 SASEGT. The CDR3 length is 13 residues.

This clonotype was counted at least ten times. The CDR3: CASSQDGDTDTQYF. The CDR3 coding sequence is TGCGCCAGCAGCCAAGACGGCGACACAGATACGCAGTATTTT. The chain couples TRBV4-1 to TRBJ2-3; D remains ambiguous. Trimming left V 0 bases short and J 2 bases short, with 6 bases between. The CDR3 extends over 14 amino acids. CDR1 MGHRA and CDR2 YSYEKL come from the germline V gene.

The CDR3 here is CASSLEGLAGAISSYNEQFF. DNA of the CDR3: TGTGCCAGCAGCTTAGAGGGACTAGCGGGGGCGATTAGCTCCTACAATGAGCAGTTCTTC. The V and J genes are TRBV11-2 and TRBJ2-1, with TRBD2 matching 14 bases. The V gene's germline CDR1 is SGHAT and CDR2 FQNNGV. The CDR3 length is 20 residues. Trimming removed 0 bases from V and 0 bases from J; junction bases left unmatched: 7.

This chain links TRBV18 with TRBJ2-7, with a possible D match to TRBD2 (5 bases). CDR1 is KGHSH and CDR2 is LQKENI in the germline V gene. Trimming left V 2 bases short and J 5 bases short, with 10 bases between. The CDR3 runs 13 residues. The CDR3 region is CASSPTSANEQYF. The CDR3 nucleotides are TGTGCCAGCTCACCAACTAGTGCGAACGAGCAGTACTTC.

The gene calls are TRBV7-3 and TRBJ2-3; 7 bases are a match to TRBD2. Germline-derived CDR1 and CDR2 are SGHTA and FQGTGA. The CDR3 length is 14 residues. J lost 3 bases, V lost 5 bases, and 5 bases had no gene match. CDR3 amino acids: CASSEGTNTDTQYF. The DNA for the CDR3 is TGTGCCAGCAGCGAGGGGACTAATACAGATACGCAGTATTTT. Full variable domain (remainder filled in from reference TRBV7-3 and TRBJ2-3): GAGVSQTPSNKVTEKGKYVELRCDPISGHTALYWYRQSLGQGPEFLIYFQGTGAADDSGLPNDRFFAVRPEGSVSTLKIQRTERGDSAVYLCASSEGTNTDTQYFGPGTRLTVL.

This clonotype came up a few times. This chain connects TRBV6-6 to TRBJ2-7, with D tentatively TRBD1 (5 bases). V lost 5 bases and J lost 6, with 14 bases in between. The germline V gene has CDR1 MNHNY and CDR2 SVGAGI (reference sequence). The CDR3 runs to 13 residues. CDR3 sequence: CASSPRQSSEQYF. In DNA form, the CDR3 reads TGTGCCAGCAGTCCGCGACAGTCGAGCGAGCAGTACTTC.

This clonotype was recorded at least ten times. The rearrangement uses TRBV12-3 or TRBV12-4 and TRBJ2-7; 9 bases fit TRBD1. V lost 1 base, J lost 0 bases, and 25 bases stayed unmatched. The CDR3 sequence is 23 residues long. This chain's CDR3 is CASSLGRRMFGTGPPRSSYEQYF. The CDR3 DNA is TGTGCCAGCAGTTTAGGCCGACGAATGTTTGGGACAGGGCCACCAAGGAGCTCCTACGAGCAGTACTTC.

The chain links TRBV7-8 to TRBJ2-3, with D possibly matching TRBD2 (6 bases). Germline CDR1 is SGHVS and CDR2 is FQNEAQ. CDR3 length: 16 residues. With 5 bases removed from V and 6 bases from J, the gap between germline ends came to 21 bases. In DNA, the CDR3 is TGTGCCAGCAGCCACAGCCGGGACTTACCGTGGGATACGCAGTATTTT. This sequence encodes CASSHSRDLPWDTQYF.

This clonotype was detected a few times. The rearrangement links TRBV29-1 to TRBJ2-1, with TRBD2 as a possible D gene (5 bases). Trimming took off 8 bases at V and 0 bases at J, with 14 bases between the two ends. Germline CDR1 reads SQVTM; CDR2 reads ANQGSEA. CDR3 length: 14 amino acids. This CDR3 reads CSSGVSGSYNEQFF. The CDR3 DNA reads TGCAGCTCCGGCGTCAGCGGCTCCTACAATGAGCAGTTCTTC.

This clonotype was seen a handful of times. This chain uses TRBV12-3 or TRBV12-4 with TRBJ2-5; 9 bases are shared with TRBD2. The CDR3 is 16 amino acids. J gave up 2 bases and V 2 bases, and 6 bases lay outside the gene matches. In DNA form, the CDR3 reads TGTGCCAGCAGTTTATTAGTAGCGGGGGCACAAGAGACCCAGTACTTC. Protein product: CASSLLVAGAQETQYF.

V and J are TRBV27 and TRBJ2-5; no firm D call. This CDR3 has 15 amino acids. The germline V gene has CDR1 MNHEY and CDR2 SMNVEV (reference sequence). V was pared by 3 bases and J by 4 bases, with 15 bases between. Here the CDR3 reads CASSLSSAISETQYF. Here the CDR3 DNA reads TGTGCCAGCAGTTTGTCATCGGCGATCTCAGAGACCCAGTACTTC.

V is TRBV6-1 and J is TRBJ1-4, with D possibly being TRBD1 (6 bases). CDR3 length: 13 amino acids. V was shortened by 5 bases and J by 7 bases, with 11 bases between the two germline ends. Looked up from germline, CDR1 is MNHNS and CDR2 is SASEGT. This chain's CDR3 is CASSLSGVEKLFF. The CDR3, as DNA: TGTGCCAGCAGTCTCTCAGGGGTTGAAAAACTGTTTTTT.

This clonotype was observed once. The chain joins TRBV4-2 to TRBJ2-1; D may be TRBD2 (6 bases). V was trimmed by 1 base and J by 5 bases, leaving 15 bases between them. CDR1 and CDR2 from the germline V gene are LGHNA and YNFKEQ. This CDR3 has 16 residues. CDR3: CASSQADGTLNNEQFF. Here the CDR3 DNA reads TGTGCCAGCAGCCAAGCTGATGGGACTTTAAACAATGAGCAGTTCTTC.